This T cell receptor beta chain was retrieved from a study of T-cell memory formation after mild COVID-19. Whole-study context: TCR clusters showed largely donor specificity.

The study's findings and limits: SARS-CoV-2 specificity was not confirmed for second-wave clones peaking on day 37. Contracting CD4+ clones sat mainly in CM and EM; CD8+ in EMRA.

Details on this clonotype: The antigen remains undetermined.

Germline V gene data show CDR1 as SGHVS and CDR2 as FQNEAQ. J gave up 7 bases and V 1 base, and 9 bases lay outside the gene matches. The CDR3 has 16 amino acids. Amplification by 5'RACE using constant-segment primers produced TCR alpha and TCR beta cDNA libraries that carried sample barcodes and UMIs. TCRdb re-called the 5' RACE reads through MiXCR, storing one row per CDR3 protein. The sample has under 450,000 distinct CDR3 sequences; approximately 15% are singletons. The chain uses TRBV7-8 and TRBJ2-1, with TRBD2 matching 8 bases. This receptor was taken from a man in his late teens or twenties who had mild COVID-19 (a few samples of this study predate the infection). Cell type and time point are not known. Sequences were obtained from PBMCs or a T cell subset sorted from them (not recorded which). In nucleotides, the CDR3 is TGTGCCAGCAGCTTAGGACCCAGCGGGGGAAGGAATGAGCAGTTCTTC. Translated, it gives CASSLGPSGGRNEQFF.